This T cell receptor (beta chain) was retrieved from a study of cytomegalovirus exposure and HLA in healthy donors. In the PCR, 60 Vbeta and 13 Jbeta primers were used. Data came from immunoSEQ multiplex PCR; TCRdb stores just in-frame clones and leaves some out. With about 110,000 clones in the sample, the ten largest clones hold 3.7%. Germline V gene lookup returns CDR1 SGHRS and CDR2 YFSETQ. This CDR3 has 13 residues. V was clipped by 4 bases and J by 5 bases, with 10 bases between them. As regards this clone: Its antigen is still unknown.

The study's findings and limits: It was assumed in the presence/absence analyses that sequencing depth was roughly uniform across donors.

The gene calls are TRBV5-1 and TRBJ2-1; D gene unclear. Source material: PBMCs. This receptor was identified in a man aged 25 to 40 in good health and CMV-seronegative. The CDR3: CASSPGSNNEQFF. CDR3 nucleotide sequence: TGCGCCAGCAGCCCCGGGTCCAACAATGAGCAGTTCTTC.